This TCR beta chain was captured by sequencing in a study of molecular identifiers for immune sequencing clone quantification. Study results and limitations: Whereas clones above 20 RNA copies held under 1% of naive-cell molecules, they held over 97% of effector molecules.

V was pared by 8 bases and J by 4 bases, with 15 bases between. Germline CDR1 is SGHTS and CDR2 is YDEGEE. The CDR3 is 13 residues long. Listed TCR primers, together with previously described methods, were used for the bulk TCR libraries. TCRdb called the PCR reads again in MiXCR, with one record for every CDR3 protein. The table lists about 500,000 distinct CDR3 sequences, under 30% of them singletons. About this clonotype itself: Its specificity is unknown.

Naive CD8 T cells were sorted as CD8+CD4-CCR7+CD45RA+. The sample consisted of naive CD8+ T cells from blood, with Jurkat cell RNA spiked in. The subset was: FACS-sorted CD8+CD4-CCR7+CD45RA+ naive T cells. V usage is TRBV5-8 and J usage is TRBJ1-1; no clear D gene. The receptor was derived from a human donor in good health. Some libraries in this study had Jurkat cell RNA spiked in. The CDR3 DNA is TGTGCCAGTAGCGACATCCGGAGCACTGAAGCTTTCTTT. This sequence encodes CASSDIRSTEAFF. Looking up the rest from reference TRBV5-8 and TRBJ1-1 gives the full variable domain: EAGVTQSPTHLIKTRGQQATLRCSPISGHTSVYWYQQALGLGLQFLLWYDEGEERNRGNFPPRFSGRQFPNYSSELNVNALELEDSALYLCASSDIRSTEAFFGQGTRLTVV.